These 28 T cell receptor beta chains share one sample of origin, sequenced in a study of response to subunit inactivated influenza vaccine. TCRdb recomputed calls from the RT-PCR reads with MiXCR, one row per CDR3 protein. The top ten clones hold 11% of a sample with more than 550,000 distinct CDR3 sequences, roughly 12% of them seen once. These data were likewise used in another study, on T cells expressing NK-cell markers. That work contributes: UMIs accompanied the 5'RACE template switching by which TCR beta cDNA was made.

The source material was PBMCs from blood, sampled on the day of vaccination. The origin of the receptors is a man aged 45-60 years who received an inactivated influenza vaccine.

This clonotype was seen a handful of times. This chain links TRBV12-3 or TRBV12-4 with TRBJ2-7; maybe TRBD2 (5 bases). The CDR3 length is 13 residues. The V end lost 8 bases, the J end lost 0 bases, and 11 bases lay between the germline ends. CDR3 coding DNA: TGTGCCAGCTCAAACGCGGGCTCCTACGAGCAGTACTTC. This codes for CASSNAGSYEQYF.

The chain is built from TRBV15 and TRBJ2-3, with D unclear. The germline V gene encodes CDR1 LNHNV and CDR2 YYDKDF (reference sequence). The length of the CDR3 is 12 residues. Trimming removed 6 bases at V and 0 bases at J, with 4 bases between. The CDR3 is CATRVSTDTQYF. Here the CDR3 DNA reads TGTGCCACCAGGGTTAGCACAGATACGCAGTATTTT.

The rearrangement uses TRBV7-2 and TRBJ1-1; 8 bases match TRBD1. CDR1 and CDR2 (germline): SGHTA, FQGNSA. The V segment lost 7 bases and the J segment 6 bases; nucleotides outside the gene matches: 10. CDR3 size: 14 residues. In DNA form, the CDR3 reads TGTGCCAGCATCCGAGGACAGGGATCTTCTGAAGCTTTCTTT. Translation: CASIRGQGSSEAFF. The entire variable domain, with the rest obtained from reference TRBV7-2 and TRBJ1-1, is as follows: GAGVSQSPSNKVTEKGKDVELRCDPISGHTALYWYRQSLGQGLEFLIYFQGNSAPDKSGLPSDRFSAERTGGSVSTLTIQRTQQEDSAVYLCASIRGQGSSEAFFGQGTRLTVV.

Notes on this clonotype: This may be a read error: a much more frequent sequence differs by one nucleotide. The chain joins TRBV10-3 to TRBJ2-5; D possibly matches TRBD1 or TRBD2 (5 bases each). Germline-derived CDR1 and CDR2 are ENHRY and SYGVKD. The CDR3 loop spans 15 amino acids. The CDR3 region has the DNA TGTGCCAACAGTGAGTCCCGTGTGGGGGAAGAGACCCAGTACTTC. Protein sequence: CANSESRVGEETQYF.

This clonotype appeared a few times. The V and J genes are TRBV2 and TRBJ1-5; D is unresolved. V was shortened by 6 bases and J by 10 bases, with 16 bases between the two germline ends. The CDR3 consists of 13 residues. CDR1 and CDR2 (germline): SNHLY, FYNNEI. CDR3 protein: CASRVGGWKPQHF. In nucleotides, the CDR3 is TGTGCCAGCAGGGTGGGAGGCTGGAAACCCCAGCATTTT.

The J gene is TRBJ2-7, the V gene TRBV7-2; unclear D gene. Deletions cut 4 bases from V and 4 bases from J, with 17 bases between. Per the germline V gene, CDR1 is SGHTA and CDR2 is FQGNSA. This CDR3 has 15 residues. The CDR3 coding sequence is TGTGCCAGCAGCTCCCTTGCCGCCCCCCTTTACGAGCAGTACTTC. It specifies CASSSLAAPLYEQYF. Drawing the rest from reference TRBV7-2 and TRBJ2-7, the complete variable domain is GAGVSQSPSNKVTEKGKDVELRCDPISGHTALYWYRQSLGQGLEFLIYFQGNSAPDKSGLPSDRFSAERTGGSVSTLTIQRTQQEDSAVYLCASSSLAAPLYEQYFGPGTRLTVT.

The rearrangement uses TRBV5-1 and TRBJ2-4; 7 bases map to TRBD1. Germline assignment: CDR1 SGHRS and CDR2 YFSETQ. The CDR3 is 15 amino acids. Trimming took 1 base from V and 3 from J; bases not matched to a gene: 4. The CDR3 nucleotides read TGCGCCAGCAGCTTGCAGGGGGAAGGCAAAAACATTCAGTACTTC. Translation gives CASSLQGEGKNIQYF. The variable domain in full, with the rest retrieved from reference TRBV5-1 and TRBJ2-4, is KAGVTQTPRYLIKTRGQQVTLSCSPISGHRSVSWYQQTPGQGLQFLFEYFSETQRNKGNFPGRFSGRQFSNSRSEMNVSTLELGDSALYLCASSLQGEGKNIQYFGAGTRLSVL.

This chain links TRBV7-8 with TRBJ1-1; D might be TRBD1 (5 bases). The V gene lost 1 base and the J gene lost 10 bases, with 13 bases spanning the gap. The CDR3 loop spans 13 amino acids. CDR1 SGHVS and CDR2 FQNEAQ come from the germline V gene. The CDR3 coding sequence is TGTGCCAGCAGCTTAGTCCCGGGGCGAGGAGCTTTCTTT. Translated, it gives CASSLVPGRGAFF.

This clonotype was seen a handful of times. The CDR3 DNA is TGTGCCAGTAGTATACGGAGGACAGCTCGGGGCACAGATACGCAGTATTTT. As protein: CASSIRRTARGTDTQYF. J is TRBJ2-3 and V is TRBV19, with D possibly matching TRBD1 (6 bases). Between the trimmed V and J ends, which lost 2 bases and 1 base, there was a span of 16 bases. CDR1 is LNHDA and CDR2 is SQIVND in the germline V gene (reference sequence). CDR3 length: 17 amino acids.

This clonotype was seen a few times. The genes are TRBV11-2 and TRBJ2-7; 8 nucleotides align to TRBD1. CDR1 SGHAT and CDR2 FQNNGV come from the germline V gene. V was clipped by 5 bases and J by 3 bases; unmatched bases: 6. The CDR3 spans 14 residues. For the CDR3, the DNA is TGTGCCAGCAGCAACCCAGGACAGGGCTACGAGCAGTACTTC. It translates to CASSNPGQGYEQYF.

This chain uses TRBV11-2 with TRBJ2-1; D is uncertain. This CDR3 region has 15 residues. The V gene's germline CDR1 is SGHAT and CDR2 FQNNGV. V was cut by 0 bases and J by 0 bases, with 6 bases left in between. In DNA form, the CDR3 reads TGTGCCAGCAGCTTAGAGGGAAACTCCTACAATGAGCAGTTCTTC. Its translation: CASSLEGNSYNEQFF.

Only a few counts were recorded for this clonotype. The chain has TRBV25-1 and TRBJ1-2; D may be TRBD1 (6 bases). Trimming shortened V by 4 bases and J by 8 bases, and 20 bases separated the two germline ends. CDR1 is MGHDK, CDR2 SYGVNS, per germline. The CDR3 length is 15 residues. For the CDR3, the DNA is TGTGCCAGCAGTGCCCTTCTAGGGGGAGAGAGAGGCTACACCTTC. It yields the protein CASSALLGGERGYTF.

J is TRBJ2-5 and V is TRBV13; D tentatively reads TRBD1 or TRBD2 (6 bases each). Germline lookup yields CDR1 PRHDT and CDR2 FYEKMQ (reference sequence). Trimming removed 2 bases from V and 3 bases from J, with 10 bases in between. The CDR3 is made up of 14 amino acids. CDR3 residues: CASSLRRGEETQYF. CDR3 nucleotide sequence: TGTGCCAGCAGCTTAAGGAGGGGGGAAGAGACCCAGTACTTC.

This clonotype was seen repeatedly, ten times or more. The rearrangement joins TRBV12-3 or TRBV12-4 to TRBJ2-3, with 9 bases identical to TRBD2. Trimming removed 1 base from V and 3 bases from J; junction bases left unmatched: 2. This CDR3 has 15 residues. The CDR3 nucleotides are TGTGCCAGCAGTTTAGGTAGCGGGGGAACAGATACGCAGTATTTT. Its translation: CASSLGSGGTDTQYF.

This clonotype has just a few counts. CDR3 sequence: CASSWGLAGGGSEQFF. The DNA of the CDR3 is TGTGCCAGCAGTTGGGGACTAGCGGGAGGGGGAAGCGAGCAGTTCTTC. The chain uses TRBV6-5 and TRBJ2-1, with 16 bases lining up with TRBD2. V lost 4 bases, J lost 10 bases, and 7 bases stayed unmatched. The CDR3 is 16 residues long. CDR1 MNHEY and CDR2 SVGAGI come from the germline V gene.

The chain uses TRBV7-2 and TRBJ2-3; D not resolved. V dropped 1 base and J dropped 5 bases, with 4 bases sitting between them. Germline CDR1 reads SGHTA; CDR2 reads FQGNSA. CDR3 length equals 12 residues. The CDR3 nucleotides are TGTGCCAGCAGCTTAGACAAAGATACGCAGTATTTT. It encodes CASSLDKDTQYF.

This clonotype turned up a few times. The genes are TRBV10-3 and TRBJ1-2, with a possible D match to TRBD1 (6 bases). The CDR3 totals 15 residues. Germline V lookup: CDR1 ENHRY, CDR2 SYGVKD. V was shortened by 0 bases and J by 4 bases, with 12 bases between the two germline ends. CDR3 coding DNA: TGTGCCATCAGTGAGTCGGGGGGCCGAGGCTATGGCTACACCTTC. It is translated as CAISESGGRGYGYTF.

This clonotype came up a few times. V is TRBV6-5 and J is TRBJ2-7; TRBD1 matches at 10 bases. Per germline, CDR1 MNHEY and CDR2 SVGAGI. The CDR3 sequence is 15 residues long. V trimming: 2 bases; J trimming: 2 bases; junction bases outside the gene matches: 3. CDR3: CASSYEGQGAYEQYF. The DNA of the CDR3 is TGTGCCAGCAGTTACGAAGGACAGGGGGCCTACGAGCAGTACTTC.

This clonotype has just a few counts. The rearrangement uses TRBV25-1 and TRBJ2-3; D is possibly TRBD1 (6 bases). Per the germline V gene, CDR1 is MGHDK and CDR2 is SYGVNS. V was pared by 3 bases and J by 10 bases, with 14 bases between. The CDR3 covers 13 residues. This chain's CDR3 is CASSDTSTGPQYF. CDR3 nucleotide sequence: TGTGCCAGCAGTGATACTTCGACAGGCCCGCAGTATTTT.

This clonotype has ten or more counts. The genes are TRBV20-1 and TRBJ1-1, with D possibly being TRBD1 (5 bases). CDR3 length: 13 residues. V gave up 5 bases and J gave up 4 bases, with 14 bases separating them. Germline CDR1 DFQATT, CDR2 SNEGSKA (reference sequence). The DNA of the CDR3 is TGCAGTGCTGCCTCCGTAGGGGCCACTGAAGCTTTCTTT. Translated: CSAASVGATEAFF.

This clonotype appeared a few times. V gene TRBV5-4 combines with J gene TRBJ1-1, with a weak D call TRBD1 (6 bases). V was pared by 3 bases and J by 3 bases, with 12 bases between. The CDR3 contains 14 residues. CDR1 SGHNT and CDR2 YYREEE come from the germline V gene (reference sequence). CDR3 sequence reads: CASSYTGKDTEAFF. CDR3 DNA: TGTGCCAGCAGCTACACAGGGAAAGACACTGAAGCTTTCTTT.

J is TRBJ2-7 and V is TRBV4-1; 12 nucleotides match TRBD2. The CDR3 consists of 15 residues. The trim removed 3 bases at V and 3 bases at J, leaving 3 bases unmatched. Germline V gene sequence: CDR1 MGHRA, CDR2 YSYEKL. CDR3 DNA sequence: TGCGCCAGCAGCCAGACTAGCGGGGGTTACTACGAGCAGTACTTC. Encoded protein: CASSQTSGGYYEQYF.

This clonotype has more than one count but fewer than ten. The V gene is TRBV5-6, the J gene TRBJ2-3; D possibly uses TRBD1 or TRBD2 (5 bases each). Germline V gene sequence: CDR1 SGHDT, CDR2 YYEEEE. Trimming pared 3 bases from V and 4 bases from J, leaving 12 bases between. The CDR3 has 14 residues. The DNA of the CDR3 is TGTGCCAGCAGCTCCACGGTGGGGGCAGATACGCAGTATTTT. Translating it yields CASSSTVGADTQYF.

The chain combines TRBV10-2 with TRBJ1-1, with D possibly TRBD1 on 5 matching bases. This CDR3 has 14 residues. Germline-derived CDR1 and CDR2 are WSHSY and SAAADI. Trimming stripped 4 bases from V and 6 bases from J, with 15 bases between. CDR3 loop: CASSAAGGVAEAFF. For the CDR3, the DNA is TGCGCCAGCAGTGCCGCCGGGGGGGTCGCTGAAGCTTTCTTT.

CDR3 protein: CASSQGGDSEQYF. The DNA of the CDR3 is TGCGCCAGCAGCCAAGGAGGGGATTCCGAGCAGTACTTC. The chain couples TRBV4-3 to TRBJ2-7, with D perhaps TRBD1 or TRBD2 (5 bases each). The germline CDR1 and CDR2 sequences are LGHNA and YSLEER. CDR3 size: 13 residues. Between the trimmed V and J ends, which lost 1 base and 6 bases, there was a span of 10 bases.

At least ten counts were recorded for this clonotype. The chain joins TRBV5-1 to TRBJ2-1; 12 positions agree with TRBD2. The CDR3 has 14 amino acids. Germline CDR1 reads SGHRS; CDR2 reads YFSETQ. V trimming: 4 bases; J trimming: 8 bases; junction bases outside the gene matches: 4. The CDR3 loop reads CASSPGLAGYEQFF. CDR3 bases: TGCGCCAGCAGCCCCGGACTAGCGGGATATGAGCAGTTCTTC. Complete variable domain (other parts from reference TRBV5-1 and TRBJ2-1): KAGVTQTPRYLIKTRGQQVTLSCSPISGHRSVSWYQQTPGQGLQFLFEYFSETQRNKGNFPGRFSGRQFSNSRSEMNVSTLELGDSALYLCASSPGLAGYEQFFGPGTRLTVL.

In its sample, this clonotype was seen a few times. This sequence joins TRBV4-2 and TRBJ1-1, with no clear D. Trimming took 4 bases from V and 4 from J, leaving 10 bases between them. Per the germline V gene, CDR1 is LGHNA and CDR2 is YNFKEQ. The CDR3 contains 13 residues. The CDR3 protein is CASSPTEGTEAFF. For the CDR3, the DNA is TGTGCCAGCAGCCCTACCGAAGGCACTGAAGCTTTCTTT.

This clonotype came up many times. CDR3 nucleotide sequence: TGCGCCAGCAGCTCACAGGGAACGTTTGGTGAGCAGTACTTC. Amino acid sequence: CASSSQGTFGEQYF. J is TRBJ2-7 and V is TRBV5-1; tentatively, D is TRBD1 (6 bases). CDR3 length: 14 residues. V shed 3 bases and J shed 7 bases, with 17 bases lying between them. Germline loops: CDR1 SGHRS, CDR2 YFSETQ.